A selection of T cell receptor beta chains follows, all from one sample in a study of T cells after yellow fever vaccination. TCRdb processed the 5' RACE reads anew with MiXCR; each CDR3 protein has one entry. The table has 230,000 or so distinct CDR3 sequences, approximately 6.3% seen once; the top ten hold approximately 1%. Sequences were derived from CD4+ T cells sorted from PBMCs, sampled on the day of the yellow fever booster vaccination. These receptors came from a man aged 25 to 40 who received the YFV17D yellow fever vaccine. Each CDR3 is given with its conserved first and last residue. The D gene is left open where the match is weak. Not all rows give a size; the values are once, few, many and, for expanded clones, a class.

j_call: TRBJ2-1; d_call: NA; v_call: TRBV25-1; clone_size: many; cdr3_aa: CASTYDSSYNEQFF; cdr3_nt: TGTGCCAGCACCTACGACAGCTCCTACAATGAGCAGTTCTTC
j_call: TRBJ2-4; d_call: NA; v_call: TRBV30; clone_size: NA; cdr3_aa: CAWSRRENIQYF; cdr3_nt: TGTGCCTGGTCCCGGCGGGAAAACATTCAGTACTTC
j_call: TRBJ2-3; d_call: NA; v_call: TRBV2; clone_size: NA; cdr3_aa: CASARILAGTDTQYF; cdr3_nt: TGTGCCAGCGCCAGAATTCTAGCTGGCACAGATACGCAGTATTTT
j_call: TRBJ2-1; d_call: TRBD1; v_call: TRBV6-4; clone_size: few; cdr3_aa: CASRAGQGYNEQFF; cdr3_nt: TGTGCCAGCAGGGCGGGACAGGGCTACAATGAGCAGTTCTTC
j_call: TRBJ2-3; d_call: NA; v_call: TRBV14; clone_size: few; cdr3_aa: CASSQVLHYSTDTQYF; cdr3_nt: TGTGCCAGCAGCCAAGTACTCCATTACTCCACAGATACGCAGTATTTT
j_call: TRBJ1-1; d_call: NA; v_call: TRBV7-2; clone_size: many; cdr3_aa: CASYLVVGNTEAFF; cdr3_nt: TGTGCCAGCTACTTAGTGGTAGGGAACACTGAAGCTTTCTTT
j_call: TRBJ2-7; d_call: TRBD2; v_call: TRBV6-5; clone_size: few; cdr3_aa: CASSYSGGPGFEQYF; cdr3_nt: TGTGCCAGCAGTTACTCGGGAGGGCCGGGTTTCGAGCAGTACTTC
j_call: TRBJ2-5; d_call: NA; v_call: TRBV18; clone_size: many; cdr3_aa: CASSAKSGTRNQETQYF; cdr3_nt: TGTGCCAGCTCAGCAAAATCCGGGACGAGGAACCAAGAGACCCAGTACTTC
j_call: TRBJ2-7; d_call: TRBD2; v_call: TRBV7-2; clone_size: few; cdr3_aa: CASSQRLAGEYEQYF; cdr3_nt: TGTGCCAGCAGCCAACGACTAGCGGGGGAATACGAGCAGTACTTC
j_call: TRBJ2-5; d_call: NA; v_call: TRBV5-1; clone_size: few; cdr3_aa: CASSAETETQYF; cdr3_nt: TGCGCCAGCTCCGCAGAGACGGAGACCCAGTACTTC
j_call: TRBJ2-5; d_call: TRBD2; v_call: TRBV4-3; clone_size: NA; cdr3_aa: CASSQQMTSGQETQYF; cdr3_nt: TGCGCCAGCAGCCAACAAATGACTAGCGGACAAGAGACCCAGTACTTC
j_call: TRBJ2-6; d_call: NA; v_call: TRBV27; clone_size: few; cdr3_aa: CASSMGPGANVLTF; cdr3_nt: TGTGCCAGCTCAATGGGGCCTGGGGCCAACGTCCTGACTTTC
j_call: TRBJ1-2; d_call: NA; v_call: TRBV3-1; clone_size: few; cdr3_aa: CASSPRGDYGYTF; cdr3_nt: TGTGCCAGCAGCCCGCGGGGCGACTATGGCTACACCTTC
j_call: TRBJ2-2; d_call: TRBD2; v_call: TRBV6-2/TRBV6-3; clone_size: few; cdr3_aa: CASRHSAGGPTGELFF; cdr3_nt: TGTGCCAGCAGACATTCTGCGGGAGGGCCCACCGGGGAGCTGTTTTTT
j_call: TRBJ2-2; d_call: TRBD2; v_call: TRBV7-7; clone_size: NA; cdr3_aa: CASSPTSGVGTGELFF; cdr3_nt: TGTGCCAGCAGCCCGACTAGCGGAGTGGGGACCGGGGAGCTGTTTTTT
j_call: TRBJ2-3; d_call: NA; v_call: TRBV6-2/TRBV6-3; clone_size: many; cdr3_aa: CASMYGSPDTQYF; cdr3_nt: TGTGCCAGCATGTACGGGAGCCCCGATACGCAGTATTTT
j_call: TRBJ2-1; d_call: NA; v_call: TRBV20-1; clone_size: few; cdr3_aa: CSARTGGFLNNEQFF; cdr3_nt: TGCAGTGCTAGGACAGGTGGCTTCTTGAACAATGAGCAGTTCTTC
j_call: TRBJ2-2; d_call: TRBD2; v_call: TRBV7-2; clone_size: many; cdr3_aa: CASSLLAGGGRTGELFF; cdr3_nt: TGTGCCAGCAGCTTACTAGCGGGAGGGGGTCGGACCGGGGAGCTGTTTTTT
j_call: TRBJ2-5; d_call: NA; v_call: TRBV25-1; clone_size: NA; cdr3_aa: CASSEFRVSQGQETQYF; cdr3_nt: TGTGCCAGCAGTGAATTCCGGGTCAGCCAGGGTCAAGAGACCCAGTACTTC
j_call: TRBJ2-1; d_call: TRBD2; v_call: TRBV20-1; clone_size: few; cdr3_aa: CSATIAGLSYNEQFF; cdr3_nt: TGCAGTGCTACAATAGCGGGACTCTCCTACAATGAGCAGTTCTTC
j_call: TRBJ1-2; d_call: NA; v_call: TRBV5-5; clone_size: NA; cdr3_aa: CASSAGHAANYGYTF; cdr3_nt: TGTGCCAGCAGCGCCGGACACGCAGCTAACTATGGCTACACCTTC
j_call: TRBJ2-7; d_call: NA; v_call: TRBV28; clone_size: NA; cdr3_aa: CASSGGRRYEQYF; cdr3_nt: TGTGCCAGCAGCGGGGGTCGACGGTACGAGCAGTACTTC
j_call: TRBJ2-3; d_call: NA; v_call: TRBV5-6; clone_size: many; cdr3_aa: CASSFREDTQYF; cdr3_nt: TGTGCCAGCAGCTTCAGGGAAGATACGCAGTATTTT
j_call: TRBJ1-4; d_call: NA; v_call: TRBV20-1; clone_size: many; cdr3_aa: CSAGETGNEKLFF; cdr3_nt: TGCAGTGCTGGGGAAACAGGGAATGAAAAACTGTTTTTT
j_call: TRBJ1-2; d_call: NA; v_call: TRBV28; clone_size: many; cdr3_aa: CASSLSGTNYGYTF; cdr3_nt: TGTGCCAGCAGTTTATCAGGGACCAACTATGGCTACACCTTC
j_call: TRBJ2-7; d_call: TRBD2; v_call: TRBV6-1; clone_size: many; cdr3_aa: CASSPISSGTYEQYF; cdr3_nt: TGTGCCAGCAGCCCCATAAGTAGCGGGACCTACGAGCAGTACTTC
j_call: TRBJ2-1; d_call: TRBD2; v_call: TRBV5-1; clone_size: many; cdr3_aa: CASNRLAGAYNEQFF; cdr3_nt: TGCGCCAGCAATCGACTAGCGGGAGCCTACAATGAGCAGTTCTTC
j_call: TRBJ2-7; d_call: TRBD1; v_call: TRBV25-1; clone_size: NA; cdr3_aa: CASSPGDRCFVYEQYF; cdr3_nt: TGTGCCAGCAGCCCTGGGGACAGATGCTTCGTTTACGAGCAGTACTTC
j_call: TRBJ2-7; d_call: TRBD2; v_call: TRBV7-2; clone_size: NA; cdr3_aa: CASSLASGLAGRYEQYF; cdr3_nt: TGTGCCAGCAGCTTAGCCTCGGGACTAGCGGGTCGCTACGAGCAGTACTTC
j_call: TRBJ2-5; d_call: TRBD2; v_call: TRBV28; clone_size: few; cdr3_aa: CASSSYRLAGGETQYF; cdr3_nt: TGTGCCAGCAGCTCCTACAGACTAGCGGGAGGAGAGACCCAGTACTTC
j_call: TRBJ2-1; d_call: NA; v_call: TRBV7-8; clone_size: NA; cdr3_aa: CASSLARREDPNEQFF; cdr3_nt: TGTGCCAGCAGCTTAGCCCGGCGGGAAGATCCCAATGAGCAGTTCTTC
j_call: TRBJ1-6; d_call: TRBD1; v_call: TRBV5-1; clone_size: few; cdr3_aa: CASSLGQGAGGSPLHF; cdr3_nt: TGCGCCAGCAGCTTGGGACAGGGTGCCGGAGGTTCACCCCTCCACTTT
j_call: TRBJ2-1; d_call: NA; v_call: TRBV7-7; clone_size: few; cdr3_aa: CASSLLATSSYNEQFF; cdr3_nt: TGTGCCAGCAGCTTACTAGCGACGAGCTCCTACAATGAGCAGTTCTTC
j_call: TRBJ2-1; d_call: NA; v_call: TRBV5-1; clone_size: few; cdr3_aa: CASSLGTMGEQFF; cdr3_nt: TGCGCCAGCAGCTTGGGGACTATGGGCGAGCAGTTCTTC
j_call: TRBJ2-5; d_call: NA; v_call: TRBV20-1; clone_size: NA; cdr3_aa: CCATPGRGGGAETQYF; cdr3_nt: TGCTGTGCTACCCCCGGACGTGGTGGCGGCGCAGAGACCCAGTACTTC
j_call: TRBJ2-7; d_call: NA; v_call: TRBV24-1; clone_size: many; cdr3_aa: CATSDKVTGLQYF; cdr3_nt: TGTGCCACCAGTGATAAAGTGACAGGTCTGCAGTACTTC
j_call: TRBJ2-7; d_call: TRBD2; v_call: TRBV3-1; clone_size: many; cdr3_aa: CASSHRSGSSYEQYF; cdr3_nt: TGTGCCAGCAGCCACCGCAGCGGGAGCTCCTACGAGCAGTACTTC
j_call: TRBJ2-7; d_call: TRBD2; v_call: TRBV7-2; clone_size: few; cdr3_aa: CASSLLGLAGDEQYF; cdr3_nt: TGTGCCAGCAGCTTGCTAGGACTAGCGGGAGACGAGCAGTACTTC
j_call: TRBJ1-2; d_call: NA; v_call: TRBV19; clone_size: NA; cdr3_aa: CASDPGGRGYTF; cdr3_nt: TGTGCCAGTGATCCCGGGGGCAGGGGCTACACCTTC
j_call: TRBJ2-1; d_call: NA; v_call: TRBV24-1; clone_size: few; cdr3_aa: CATSDFGGGNNEQFF; cdr3_nt: TGTGCCACCAGTGATTTTGGAGGCGGGAACAATGAGCAGTTCTTC
j_call: TRBJ1-1; d_call: NA; v_call: TRBV20-1; clone_size: NA; cdr3_aa: CSARGERGGGAFF; cdr3_nt: TGCAGTGCTAGAGGAGAGCGAGGAGGAGGGGCTTTCTTT
j_call: TRBJ2-3; d_call: NA; v_call: TRBV20-1; clone_size: many; cdr3_aa: CSKRDSSTDTQYF; cdr3_nt: TGCAGTAAAAGGGATTCTAGCACAGATACGCAGTATTTT
j_call: TRBJ1-1; d_call: NA; v_call: TRBV6-1; clone_size: few; cdr3_aa: CASSERGYAEAFF; cdr3_nt: TGTGCCAGCAGCGAACGTGGGTACGCTGAAGCTTTCTTT
j_call: TRBJ2-3; d_call: NA; v_call: TRBV19; clone_size: NA; cdr3_aa: CASSNSDTQYF; cdr3_nt: TGTGCCAGTAGTAATTCAGATACGCAGTATTTT
j_call: TRBJ2-1; d_call: NA; v_call: TRBV18; clone_size: many; cdr3_aa: CASSTGTNNNEQFF; cdr3_nt: TGTGCCAGCTCAACCGGGACAAACAACAATGAGCAGTTCTTC
j_call: TRBJ2-2; d_call: TRBD1; v_call: TRBV24-1; clone_size: NA; cdr3_aa: CATSDTRQGRTGELFF; cdr3_nt: TGTGCCACCAGTGATACCCGACAGGGGCGAACCGGGGAGCTGTTTTTT